This T cell receptor beta chain was identified in a study of cytomegalovirus exposure and HLA in healthy donors. V was shortened by 6 bases and J by 2 bases, with 14 bases between the two germline ends. CDR3 length: 14 amino acids. The germline CDR1 and CDR2 sequences are MDHEN and SYDVKM. Produced via immunoSEQ multiplex PCR; TCRdb's table is partial and in-frame only. The top ten hold around 1.1% of the sample, which has some 120,000 clones, 80% to 90% seen once. This clone was seen a single time. The V gene is TRBV28, the J gene TRBJ2-7; a weak D match, TRBD1 (5 bases). The sequence came from a young woman in good health and CMV-seronegative. The sample was PBMCs. The DNA of the CDR3 is TGTGCCAGCAGGGCCTTCAGGGTTGCCTACGAGCAGTACTTC. Translation gives CASRAFRVAYEQYF.